The 5 T cell receptor beta chains listed next were all sequenced from one sample in a study of blood T cell repertoires in COVID-19. Produced via immunoSEQ multiplex PCR; TCRdb's table is partial and in-frame only. Of about 140,000 clones in the sample, about 80% were seen once. The specimen was peripheral blood. The receptors were gathered from a man aged 65-85 years who had recovered from COVID-19.

CDR3 DNA sequence: TGTGCCAGCAGCTTGGCGTGGGCTACAGGGAACACTGAAGCTTTCTTT. Translated, it gives CASSLAWATGNTEAFF. The J gene is TRBJ1-1, the V gene TRBV5-8; D possibly corresponds to TRBD1 (5 bases). CDR1 is SGHTS, CDR2 YDEGEE, per germline. The CDR3 is made up of 16 amino acids. Trimming removed 0 bases at V and 1 base at J, with 13 bases between.

The V and J genes are TRBV18 and TRBJ2-7; D may be TRBD1 (6 bases). Per germline, CDR1 KGHSH and CDR2 LQKENI. CDR3 length: 14 residues. V was cut by 0 bases and J by 2 bases, with 8 bases left in between. The CDR3 region is CASSPPRGTYEQYF. In nucleotides, the CDR3 is TGTGCCAGCTCACCACCAAGGGGGACCTACGAGCAGTACTTC.

This chain uses TRBV29-1 with TRBJ2-3, with TRBD2 identical over 13 bases. With 1 base clipped from V and 2 bases from J, the junction kept 9 bases outside the gene matches. Germline V gives CDR1 SQVTM, CDR2 ANQGSEA. This CDR3 has 18 residues. The CDR3 sequence is CSVEGKGLAGISTDTQYF. As DNA, the CDR3 is TGCAGCGTTGAAGGCAAGGGACTAGCGGGGATATCCACAGATACGCAGTATTTT.

The rearrangement joins TRBV2 to TRBJ2-1; 8 bases are shared with TRBD2. Germline V CDR1 and CDR2: SNHLY, FYNNEI. J was trimmed by 11 bases and V by 8 bases; bases with no gene match: 11. The CDR3 is 13 residues long. CDR3 region: CASEGGTRHKQFF. DNA for the CDR3: TGTGCCAGCGAAGGAGGGACTAGACATAAGCAGTTCTTC.

As for this clone: The conserved closing phenylalanine or tryptophan is absent in this CDR3, likely reflecting a read error. The DNA is left out, because the CDR3 cannot be placed on it with certainty; the CDR3 is given as TCRdb lists it. The chain combines TRBV5-3 with TRBJ2-7; no DNA check was done on the table's D call, TRBD1. TRBV5-3 is classed as an ORF, of uncertain function. The CDR3 region is 12 residues in length, termini included. The CDR3 loop reads CARSLAVGHPFP.